This TCR beta chain appears in the sequencing data of a study of blood T cell repertoires in COVID-19. Whole-study context: Sources were T cells, B-cell-depleted T cells, or PBMCs; the material itself was cDNA or gDNA.

V lost 2 bases and J lost 0; bases outside the gene matches: 5. The CDR3 contains 16 residues. The germline CDR1 and CDR2 sequences are SGHRS and YFSETQ. Authors' processing steps: Reference gene primer amplification yielded estimated nucleated cell counts. Measured with immunoSEQ multiplex PCR; TCRdb has only the in-frame clones, and not every one. The V and J calls and clone size were taken over from that table, and D and trimming were inferred from the DNA. In the table there are 120,000 or so clones, 65% to 90% of which are singletons. The V gene is TRBV5-1, the J gene TRBJ2-7; 10 nucleotides line up with TRBD2. The TCR comes from a human donor in a cohort sampled during active COVID-19. Sequencing was carried out using peripheral blood. CDR3 sequence: CASSFSSGGSSYEQYF. The CDR3 nucleotides read TGCGCCAGCAGCTTTTCTAGCGGGGGTAGCTCCTACGAGCAGTACTTC.